One and the same sample provided the 26 T cell receptor beta chains below, sequenced in a study of blood T cell repertoires in COVID-19. The assay was immunoSEQ multiplex PCR, and TCRdb's table has in-frame clones only and misses some. The sample consists of 130,000 or so clones, about 82% of them appearing once. Sequences were obtained from peripheral blood. The receptors shown here come from a woman aged 60-75 years with acute or convalescent COVID-19.

This clone has only one observation. This chain uses TRBV30 with TRBJ1-6; 10 bases are shared with TRBD1. The germline gives CDR1 GTSNPN, CDR2 SVGIG (reference sequence). This CDR3 has 15 residues. The CDR3 loop reads CARRQGASYNSPLHF. CDR3 DNA: TGTGCTAGACGACAGGGGGCTTCCTATAATTCACCCCTCCACTTT.

This chain uses TRBV6-6 with TRBJ1-5; D is ambiguous. From germline, CDR1 is MNHNY and CDR2 SVGAGI (reference sequence). The CDR3 covers 14 residues. Trimming shortened V by 2 bases and J by 4 bases, and 9 bases separated the two germline ends. Here the CDR3 DNA reads TGTGCCAGCAGTTACAACCCGCGTAATCAGCCCCAGCATTTT. Amino acids: CASSYNPRNQPQHF.

Only a few counts were recorded for this clone. Because the CDR3's place on the DNA is in doubt, the DNA is left out and the CDR3 is given as listed by TCRdb. This rearrangement joins TRBV28 to TRBJ1-1. CDR1 is MDHEN, CDR2 SYDVKM, per germline. Inclusive of both ends, the CDR3 amounts to 15 amino acids. This CDR3 is CASSILGGLSTEAFF.

The chain carries TRBV24-1 and TRBJ2-7, with 7 bases aligning to TRBD2. This CDR3 comprises 14 residues. Germline assignment: CDR1 KGHDR and CDR2 SFDVKD. The J segment lost 4 bases and the V segment lost 12 bases, leaving 14 bases of the junction unmatched. In nucleotides, the CDR3 is TGTGCCGCCCGAGCGACTAGCCGCCCTTACGAGCAGTACTTC. Its protein is CAARATSRPYEQYF.

The chain joins TRBV2 to TRBJ2-3; TRBD2 matches at 8 bases. The CDR3 has 14 residues. Losses at the gene ends were 6 bases for V and 4 bases for J; bases not matched to a gene: 6. Germline V lookup: CDR1 SNHLY, CDR2 FYNNEI. The CDR3 bases are TGTGCCAGCAGGCGGGAGGTCCCATCAGATACGCAGTATTTT. It yields the protein CASRREVPSDTQYF. Filled out from reference TRBV2 and TRBJ2-3, the complete variable domain reads EPEVTQTPSHQVTQMGQEVILRCVPISNHLYFYWYRQILGQKVEFLVSFYNNEISEKSEIFDDQFSVERPDGSNFTLKIRSTKLEDSAMYFCASRREVPSDTQYFGPGTRLTVL.

V is TRBV28 and J is TRBJ1-2; TRBD1 agrees at 11 bases. The V gene end was trimmed by 2 bases and the J gene end by 3 bases; junction bases not matched to a gene: 11. Per germline, CDR1 MDHEN and CDR2 SYDVKM. This CDR3 is built from 18 residues. In nucleotides, the CDR3 is TGTGCCAGCAGTTTAGCCCACCTGGGGACAGGGGGTGACTATGGCTACACCTTC. It is translated as CASSLAHLGTGGDYGYTF.

This sequence joins TRBV15 and TRBJ2-3; 13 positions agree with TRBD2. CDR1 is LNHNV and CDR2 is YYDKDF in the germline V gene (reference sequence). Trimming cost V 3 bases and J 1 base; bases outside gene matches: 7. The CDR3 contains 18 residues. CDR3 bases: TGTGCCACCAGCAGGACTAGCGGGGGGCTGCTTCGCACAGATACGCAGTATTTT. Its translation is CATSRTSGGLLRTDTQYF. Full variable domain (rest looked up from reference TRBV15 and TRBJ2-3): DAMVIQNPRYQVTQFGKPVTLSCSQTLNHNVMYWYQQKSSQAPKLLFHYYDKDFNNEADTPDNFQSRRPNTSFCFLDIRSPGLGDTAMYLCATSRTSGGLLRTDTQYFGPGTRLTVL.

The genes are TRBV29-1 and TRBJ1-2; 7 positions agree with TRBD1. Germline V gene data show CDR1 as SQVTM and CDR2 as ANQGSEA. This CDR3 has 13 amino acids. The trim removed 0 bases at V and 3 bases at J, leaving 1 base unmatched. The CDR3 DNA is TGCAGCGTTGAAGACAGGGGGGACTATGGCTACACCTTC. The encoded protein is CSVEDRGDYGYTF.

This rearrangement joins TRBV6-6 to TRBJ1-1; D call uncertain. Germline lookup yields CDR1 MNHNY and CDR2 SVGAGI (reference sequence). The CDR3 totals 14 residues. Trimming left V 3 bases short and J 1 base short, with 9 bases between. DNA for the CDR3: TGTGCCAGCAGTTATAGCGGGTCGAACACTGAAGCTTTCTTT. It specifies CASSYSGSNTEAFF.

With respect to this clone: Within the sample, other DNA sequences also encode this same CDR3. The chain is built from TRBV4-2 and TRBJ2-3, with a weak D call TRBD2 (5 bases). V dropped 0 bases and J dropped 1 base, with 11 bases sitting between them. CDR3 size: 16 residues. Germline V gene data show CDR1 as LGHNA and CDR2 as YNFKEQ. Here the CDR3 reads CASSQEASPRTDTQYF. The DNA for the CDR3 is TGTGCCAGCAGCCAAGAGGCTAGCCCACGCACAGATACGCAGTATTTT.

This clone turned up a few times. The rearrangement links TRBV2 to TRBJ2-5, with a weak D call TRBD2 (6 bases). The CDR3 length is 13 residues. Trimming shortened V by 5 bases and J by 5 bases, and 12 bases separated the two germline ends. In germline, CDR1 is SNHLY, CDR2 FYNNEI. CDR3 sequence: CASSLGRGETQYF. CDR3 DNA: TGTGCCAGCAGTCTCGGGAGAGGGGAGACCCAGTACTTC.

The count of this clone is one. The chain carries TRBV30 and TRBJ1-1; 9 bases align to TRBD1. The CDR3 contains 12 residues. Germline loops: CDR1 GTSNPN, CDR2 SVGIG (reference sequence). V lost 5 bases, J lost 4 bases, and 2 bases stayed unmatched. The CDR3 here is CAWGTGTTEAFF. Written as DNA, the CDR3 is TGTGCCTGGGGGACAGGGACCACTGAAGCTTTCTTT.

The chain employs TRBV2 and TRBJ1-6, with 7 positions matching TRBD1. Germline lookup yields CDR1 SNHLY and CDR2 FYNNEI. V shed 6 bases, J shed 6 bases, and the junction held 5 bases outside the gene matches. The CDR3 runs to 14 residues. This chain's CDR3 is CASSGDRVNSPLHF. The CDR3 nucleotides read TGTGCCAGCAGCGGCGACAGGGTTAATTCACCCCTCCACTTT.

This clone appeared once. The CDR3 is CASSQGTSGGAGELFF. The CDR3 nucleotides are TGCGCCAGCAGCCAAGGGACTAGCGGGGGGGCCGGGGAGCTGTTTTTT. V gene TRBV4-1 combines with J gene TRBJ2-2, with 15 bases identical to TRBD2. V was pared by 1 base and J by 6 bases, with 0 bases of the junction left unmatched. Germline V gives CDR1 MGHRA, CDR2 YSYEKL. The CDR3 contains 16 residues.

J is TRBJ2-1 and V is TRBV10-1, with 9 bases matching TRBD2. V trimming: 1 base; J trimming: 10 bases; junction bases outside the gene matches: 8. The germline V gene encodes CDR1 WNHNN and CDR2 SYGVQD (reference sequence). The CDR3 extends over 15 amino acids. CDR3: CASSELASGAGEQFF. Here the CDR3 DNA reads TGCGCCAGCAGTGAGTTGGCTAGCGGGGCGGGGGAGCAGTTCTTC.

The chain links TRBV4-2 to TRBJ1-6; a possible D gene is TRBD1 (5 bases). CDR3 length: 15 residues. Looked up from germline, CDR1 is LGHNA and CDR2 is YNFKEQ. Trimming cost V 0 bases and J 8 bases, with 11 bases left between them. CDR3 DNA: TGTGCCAGCAGCCAAGACGGAGGGGACTATTCACCCCTCCACTTT. Amino acids: CASSQDGGDYSPLHF.

DNA of the CDR3: TGCAGTGCTAGTTGGGGGGAGTACGAGCAGTACTTC. This gives the protein CSASWGEYEQYF. The genes are TRBV20-1 and TRBJ2-7; D is possibly TRBD2 (6 bases). V was cut by 3 bases and J by 4 bases, with 10 bases left in between. CDR3 length equals 12 residues. CDR1 DFQATT and CDR2 SNEGSKA come from the germline V gene (reference sequence).

This chain connects TRBV6-2 or TRBV6-3 to TRBJ2-2; 7 positions match TRBD1. CDR3 length: 15 residues. The V gene's germline CDR1 is MNHEY and CDR2 SVGEGT. V lost 6 bases and J lost 1; bases outside the gene matches: 5. The CDR3 DNA is TGTGCCAGCAGCCGGGACAGACTGAACACCGGGGAGCTGTTTTTT. Its protein is CASSRDRLNTGELFF.

The V call is TRBV5-1, the J call TRBJ1-5; 11 nucleotides agree with TRBD1. The trim removed 4 bases at V and 6 bases at J, leaving 6 bases unmatched. Germline V gives CDR1 SGHRS, CDR2 YFSETQ. There are 15 residues in the CDR3. As DNA, the CDR3 is TGCGCCAGCAGCCCGGGACAGGGGGTAGGTCAGCCCCAGCATTTT. Amino acid sequence: CASSPGQGVGQPQHF.

Only one count was recorded for this clone. The chain has TRBV11-3 and TRBJ2-1, with 11 bases that match TRBD2. This CDR3 is built from 15 residues. Germline CDR1 SGHNT, CDR2 YENEEA. The V segment lost 5 bases and the J segment 9 bases; nucleotides outside the gene matches: 9. CDR3 nucleotide sequence: TGTGCCAGCAGCATATTAGCGGGGGGGCCCAGTGAGCAGTTCTTC. Its protein product is CASSILAGGPSEQFF. Supplemented by reference TRBV11-3 and TRBJ2-1, the full variable domain reads EAGVVQSPRYKIIEKKQPVAFWCNPISGHNTLYWYLQNLGQGPELLIRYENEEAVDDSQLPKDRFSAERLKGVDSTLKIQPAELGDSAVYLCASSILAGGPSEQFFGPGTRLTVL.

V usage is TRBV6-5 and J usage is TRBJ2-7, with 8 bases aligning to TRBD1. CDR1 and CDR2 (germline): MNHEY, SVGAGI. The V segment lost 4 bases and the J segment 7 bases; nucleotides outside the gene matches: 12. The CDR3 sequence is 15 residues long. The CDR3 coding sequence is TGTGCCAGCAGTTCCTGGGACAGGAGAGCAGGTGAGCAGTACTTC. Its translation: CASSSWDRRAGEQYF.

This clone was counted once. The chain uses TRBV9 and TRBJ1-4, with no clear D. V lost 0 bases and J 6 bases, leaving 6 bases between the germline ends. Germline CDR1 reads SGDLS; CDR2 reads YYNGEE. The CDR3 contains 13 residues. CDR3 sequence reads: CASSVGPHEKLFF. Here the CDR3 DNA reads TGTGCCAGCAGCGTAGGGCCCCATGAAAAACTGTTTTTT.

This chain links TRBV7-9 with TRBJ1-4; D not resolved. Trimming cost V 5 bases and J 0 bases, with 16 bases left between them. CDR3 length: 17 residues. Germline V gene data show CDR1 as SEHNR and CDR2 as FQNEAQ (reference sequence). Here the CDR3 reads CASSPPRANATNEKLFF. The CDR3 region has the DNA TGTGCCAGCAGCCCCCCTCGCGCCAACGCAACTAATGAAAAACTGTTTTTT.

The V and J genes are TRBV6-5 and TRBJ2-3; possibly TRBD2 for D (6 bases). The CDR3 covers 13 residues. V was cut by 5 bases and J by 2 bases, with 8 bases left in between. The germline V gene has CDR1 MNHEY and CDR2 SVGAGI. As DNA, the CDR3 is TGTGCCAGCAGTCGGGGACTCACAGATACGCAGTATTTT. Translated: CASSRGLTDTQYF.

The V gene is TRBV29-1, the J gene TRBJ2-7, with a tentative D call TRBD1 (6 bases). The CDR3 consists of 11 residues. Germline V gives CDR1 SQVTM, CDR2 ANQGSEA. The V end lost 4 bases, the J end lost 5 bases, and 9 bases lay between the germline ends. The CDR3 DNA sequence: TGCAGCGTTGTGGGGGCGGACGAGCAGTACTTC. This encodes CSVVGADEQYF.

The chain joins TRBV14 to TRBJ1-5, with 8 positions matching TRBD1. Germline values: CDR1 SGHDN, CDR2 FVKESK. The J segment lost 5 bases and the V segment lost 0 bases, leaving 9 bases of the junction unmatched. CDR3 length: 17 amino acids. This CDR3 is CASSQDTSQGADQPQHF. CDR3 in DNA: TGTGCCAGCAGCCAAGATACGTCCCAGGGGGCGGATCAGCCCCAGCATTTT.